One sample yielded the 5 T cell receptor beta chains listed below, sequenced in a study of blood T cells in healthy people across ages. Next came a second PCR, run for about 7 to 12 cycles, which used a sample-barcoded 5' primer along with a J-beta primer mix. TCRdb recomputed calls from the 5' RACE reads with MiXCR, one row per CDR3 protein. The table has some 1.5 million distinct CDR3 sequences, about 45% seen once. Sequenced sample: blood. These receptors were taken from a woman in her late teens or twenties in good health.

Only a few counts were recorded for this clonotype. The chain's CDR3 is CASSSMTLTDTQYF. The CDR3 DNA is TGTGCCAGCAGTTCCATGACTCTCACAGATACGCAGTATTTT. This chain uses TRBV6-6 with TRBJ2-3, with D hard to call. The CDR3 is made up of 14 amino acids. CDR1 and CDR2 from the germline V gene are MNHNY and SVGAGI (reference sequence). Trimming removed 4 bases from V and 2 bases from J, with 10 bases in between.

This clonotype was picked up many times. The rearrangement uses TRBV6-5 and TRBJ1-5; possible D gene TRBD1, 6 bases. The V end lost 6 bases, the J end lost 3 bases, and 15 bases lay between the germline ends. Germline loops: CDR1 MNHEY, CDR2 SVGAGI. This CDR3 comprises 15 residues. The CDR3 region is CASRLSGAYNQPQHF. The CDR3 DNA reads as TGTGCCAGCAGGCTCTCAGGGGCTTACAATCAGCCCCAGCATTTT.

A few counts support this clonotype. The rearrangement joins TRBV9 to TRBJ1-2; D gene ambiguous. Germline V lookup: CDR1 SGDLS, CDR2 YYNGEE. V lost 1 base, J lost 0 bases, and 10 bases lay in between. The CDR3 loop spans 15 amino acids. The CDR3 loop reads CASSVNPVSNYGYTF. DNA of the CDR3: TGTGCCAGCAGCGTAAATCCTGTCTCTAACTATGGCTACACCTTC.

V gene TRBV7-9 combines with J gene TRBJ1-1, with no clear D. V was clipped by 1 base and J by 4 bases, with 7 bases between them. Germline V lookup: CDR1 SEHNR, CDR2 FQNEAQ (reference sequence). The CDR3 runs to 13 residues. The CDR3 region has the DNA TGTGCCAGCAGCTTAGATATGGGCACTGAAGCTTTCTTT. As protein: CASSLDMGTEAFF.

The sample holds a few counts of this clonotype. The V gene is TRBV3-1, the J gene TRBJ2-5; 10 nucleotides align to TRBD2. Germline CDR1 reads LGHDT; CDR2 reads YNNKEL (reference sequence). Germline trimming cut 1 base from V and 5 bases from J; bases unmatched to any gene: 10. CDR3 length: 17 residues. CDR3 in amino acids: CASSQGGLAGAWETQYF. Written as DNA, the CDR3 is TGTGCCAGCAGCCAAGGGGGCCTAGCGGGGGCCTGGGAGACCCAGTACTTC.